This T cell receptor beta chain was profiled in a study of regulatory T cells in long-lasting Graves disease. Overall study results and limits: Persistent patients had more shared public clonotypes (roughly 2,700) than new patients (about 900).

Building the TCR beta libraries relied on iRepertoire HTBI primers, and CDR3 regions underwent Arm-PCR. TCRdb re-analysed the multiplex PCR reads in MiXCR, keeping a single row per CDR3 protein. The table has a few hundred thousand distinct CDR3 sequences, under 25% seen once. The time point is: persistent/refractory GD, antithyroid drugs over 5 years with positive TRAb. Extracted RNA from PBMCs served as the source of the TCR library. This clonotype has a handful of counts. Its antigen is not known. This clonotype was sampled from a female donor with Graves disease. The input for sequencing was peripheral blood mononuclear cells (PBMCs), taken when the disease was refractory, from a patient treated with antithyroid drugs.

For the CDR3, the DNA is TGTGCCACCAGCAGCGACAGGGCCCTGAACACTGAAGCTTTCTTT. Translating it yields CATSSDRALNTEAFF. The rearrangement joins TRBV15 to TRBJ1-1; the match to TRBD1 covers 7 bases. The CDR3 length is 15 residues. Trimming at V came to 3 bases and at J to 0 bases, leaving 4 bases not matched to a gene. Germline V gene data show CDR1 as LNHNV and CDR2 as YYDKDF (reference sequence).